These 16 T cell receptor beta chains share one sample of origin, sequenced in a study of T cell responses to AZD1222 COVID-19 vaccine (dated by TCRdb to the early 2020s). What this sample's time point label stands for: baseline before first vaccination. To prepare the library, the immunoSEQ multiplex PCR assay was applied. In its TCRdb copy, this immuneACCESS table keeps in-frame sequences only and misses some clones. Where compared with another copy, unresolved V genes explain less than half of these, and the others have no known cause. The sample profile shows about 140,000 clones; 85% to 95% of them were found once. The ten largest account for 1.2% to 1.5% of the sample. The sample consisted of peripheral blood, taken on day 0 of AZD1222 vaccination. These receptors were collected from an adult in good health.

The CDR3 coding sequence is TGTGCCAGCAGCCTGGGCCCGTATACTCCCGAAAAACTGTTTTTT. Encoded protein: CASSLGPYTPEKLFF. J is TRBJ1-4 and V is TRBV7-2; D is unclear. Germline V CDR1 and CDR2: SGHTA, FQGNSA. The CDR3 contains 15 residues. Trimming shortened V by 5 bases and J by 8 bases, and 18 bases separated the two germline ends.

V is TRBV13 and J is TRBJ1-3; 7 bases map to TRBD1. This CDR3 spans 14 amino acids. Per the germline V gene, CDR1 is PRHDT and CDR2 is FYEKMQ (reference sequence). J was trimmed by 4 bases and V by 3 bases; bases with no gene match: 3. Here the CDR3 DNA reads TGTGCCAGCAGCTTCGGGACAGAGGGAAACACCATATATTTT. This encodes CASSFGTEGNTIYF.

This chain connects TRBV7-9 to TRBJ1-2; tentative D call: TRBD1 (5 bases). The CDR3 is made up of 14 amino acids. V was clipped by 7 bases and J by 2 bases, with 14 bases between them. Germline-derived CDR1 and CDR2 are SEHNR and FQNEAQ (reference sequence). The CDR3 region is CASMMGGLNYGYTF. The DNA for the CDR3 is TGTGCCAGCATGATGGGGGGTTTGAACTATGGCTACACCTTC.

The chain has TRBV7-6 and TRBJ2-1, with 10 bases that match TRBD2. The CDR3 loop spans 17 amino acids. CDR1 is SGHVS and CDR2 is FNYEAQ in the germline V gene. V was clipped by 4 bases and J by 4 bases; unmatched bases: 10. Here the CDR3 DNA reads TGTGCCAGCAGCTCCGGGGTAGCGGGGGGCCTTTACAATGAGCAGTTCTTC. It translates to CASSSGVAGGLYNEQFF.

The chain is built from TRBV30 and TRBJ1-5; D gene ambiguous. Germline CDR1 and CDR2: GTSNPN and SVGIG (reference sequence). The CDR3 runs 14 residues. The V end lost 4 bases, the J end lost 1 base, and 11 bases lay between the germline ends. The CDR3 sequence: CAWTALNSNQPQHF. For the CDR3, the DNA is TGTGCCTGGACGGCCTTAAACAGCAATCAGCCCCAGCATTTT.

The gene calls are TRBV20-1 and TRBJ1-1; D is perhaps TRBD1 (5 bases). The germline CDR1 and CDR2 sequences are DFQATT and SNEGSKA (reference sequence). The V end was cut by 4 bases, the J end by 5 bases, with 8 bases between. The CDR3 spans 11 residues. Here the CDR3 DNA reads TGCAGTGCTAAACAGGCTACTGAAGCTTTCTTT. Translating gives CSAKQATEAFF.

This clone was observed a single time. DNA for the CDR3: TGTGCCAGCAGCATACAGGGTCAGCCCCAGCATTTT. This sequence encodes CASSIQGQPQHF. This chain uses TRBV7-9 with TRBJ1-5, with D possibly TRBD1 on 6 matching bases. V gave up 5 bases and J gave up 6 bases, with 8 bases separating them. Germline assignment: CDR1 SEHNR and CDR2 FQNEAQ (reference sequence). CDR3 length: 12 amino acids.

For the CDR3, the DNA is TGCAGTGCTAGTCGAGGGGGTGACTATCGCCGAGCAGGTGAAGCTTTCTTT. Its translation: CSASRGGDYRRAGEAFF. The V and J genes are TRBV20-1 and TRBJ1-1, with D maybe TRBD1 (6 bases). V lost 3 bases and J lost 7, with 27 bases in between. The CDR3 is 17 residues long. Germline values: CDR1 DFQATT, CDR2 SNEGSKA (reference sequence).

This clone was seen only once. V and J are TRBV15 and TRBJ1-1; 9 bases match TRBD1. Germline loops: CDR1 LNHNV, CDR2 YYDKDF (reference sequence). Trimming at V came to 0 bases and at J to 5 bases, leaving 10 bases not matched to a gene. The CDR3 loop spans 17 amino acids. Here the CDR3 reads CATSRERGQGWETEAFF. The DNA for the CDR3 is TGTGCCACCAGCAGAGAACGGGGACAGGGATGGGAAACTGAAGCTTTCTTT. Supplemented by reference TRBV15 and TRBJ1-1, the full variable domain reads DAMVIQNPRYQVTQFGKPVTLSCSQTLNHNVMYWYQQKSSQAPKLLFHYYDKDFNNEADTPDNFQSRRPNTSFCFLDIRSPGLGDTAMYLCATSRERGQGWETEAFFGQGTRLTVV.

The chain employs TRBV6-1 and TRBJ1-1; a weak D match, TRBD1 (5 bases). This CDR3 comprises 15 residues. Trimming took 2 bases from V and 2 from J, leaving 12 bases between them. From germline, CDR1 is MNHNS and CDR2 SASEGT. The CDR3 loop reads CASSEPFRANTEAFF. The CDR3 DNA is TGTGCCAGCAGTGAACCGTTCAGGGCTAACACTGAAGCTTTCTTT.

In regard to this clone: Germline and junction disagree at one end, which may indicate a read error. The chain links TRBV18 to TRBJ1-1; maybe TRBD1 (5 bases). The CDR3 is made up of 14 amino acids. Germline V gene lookup returns CDR1 KGHSH and CDR2 LQKENI. CDR3 sequence: CASSPTGLNPEAFF. The CDR3 bases are TGTGCCAGCTCACCTACAGGCTTGAACCCTGAAGCTTTCTTT.

V and J are TRBV12-3 or TRBV12-4 and TRBJ1-2, with a tentative D call TRBD1 (5 bases). The V and J ends lost 6 bases and 5 bases respectively, with 13 bases between them. This CDR3 comprises 13 residues. CDR3 loop: CASSRDGGYGYTF. The DNA of the CDR3 is TGTGCCAGCAGCCGAGATGGGGGGTATGGCTACACCTTC.

The chain carries TRBV2 and TRBJ2-7; D ambiguous. V lost 7 bases to trimming and J lost 5 bases, with 12 bases between them. The germline CDR1 and CDR2 sequences are SNHLY and FYNNEI. This CDR3 comprises 12 residues. The CDR3 loop is CASTPARNEQYF. CDR3 nucleotide sequence: TGTGCCAGCACTCCAGCCCGAAACGAGCAGTACTTC.

The sample holds one count of this clone. The chain couples TRBV24-1 to TRBJ1-5; D gene unclear. The CDR3 length is 16 residues. V lost 2 bases and J 0 bases, leaving 10 bases between the germline ends. The germline gives CDR1 KGHDR, CDR2 SFDVKD. The CDR3 region is CATSDSRTGSNQPQHF. Here the CDR3 DNA reads TGTGCCACCAGTGATTCCCGGACTGGTAGCAATCAGCCCCAGCATTTT.

CDR3 sequence: CASSLAGTREAFF. DNA of the CDR3: TGCGCCAGCAGCTTGGCCGGGACGCGGGAAGCTTTCTTT. The rearrangement uses TRBV5-1 and TRBJ1-1, with D maybe TRBD1 (5 bases). Deletions cut 0 bases from V and 8 bases from J, with 11 bases between. Germline CDR1 and CDR2: SGHRS and YFSETQ. The CDR3 loop spans 13 amino acids.

The chain is built from TRBV4-1 and TRBJ1-1; a possible D gene is TRBD1 (5 bases). Deletions cut 3 bases from V and 6 bases from J, with 14 bases between. The germline V gene has CDR1 MGHRA and CDR2 YSYEKL. This CDR3 spans 14 amino acids. CDR3 DNA: TGCGCCAGCAGCCAGGGGCCCGGGGGGGCTGAAGCTTTCTTT. Translation gives CASSQGPGGAEAFF.